The present entry profiles one TCR beta chain with its context. Germline assignment: CDR1 KGHDR and CDR2 SFDVKD. Germline trimming cut 9 bases from V and 2 bases from J; bases unmatched to any gene: 1. The CDR3 consists of 13 residues. Using its own MiXCR run on the RT-PCR reads, TCRdb lists one record per CDR3 protein. The table records hundreds of thousands of distinct CDR3 sequences, 14% of them present only once. Material for sequencing was memory CD4+ T cells from blood. This TCR came from a female donor in good health, serving as a healthy control. The V call is TRBV24-1, the J call TRBJ2-2; TRBD1 agrees at 8 bases. DNA for the CDR3: TGTGCCACCGGGACAGGAAACACCGGGGAGCTGTTTTTT. Its protein is CATGTGNTGELFF.